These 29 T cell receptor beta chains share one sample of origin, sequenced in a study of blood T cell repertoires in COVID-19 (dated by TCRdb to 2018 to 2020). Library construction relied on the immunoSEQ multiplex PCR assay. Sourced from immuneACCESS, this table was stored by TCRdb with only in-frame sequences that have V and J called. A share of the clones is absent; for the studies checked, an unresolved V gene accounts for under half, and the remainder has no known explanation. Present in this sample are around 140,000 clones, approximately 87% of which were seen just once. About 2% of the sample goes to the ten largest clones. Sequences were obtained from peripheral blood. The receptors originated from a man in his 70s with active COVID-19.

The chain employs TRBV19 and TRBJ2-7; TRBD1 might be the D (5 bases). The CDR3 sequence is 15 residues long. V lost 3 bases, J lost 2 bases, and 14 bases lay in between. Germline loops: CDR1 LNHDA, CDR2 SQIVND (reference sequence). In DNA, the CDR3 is TGTGCCAGTAGTATGGGGCCAGGGAAACCCTACGAGCAGTACTTC. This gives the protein CASSMGPGKPYEQYF.

The CDR3 region has the DNA TGTGCCAGCAGCTGGGACCGGGACAGGGCGCCACCCGGGAACATTCAGTACTTC. Protein sequence: CASSWDRDRAPPGNIQYF. The V and J genes are TRBV11-2 and TRBJ2-4; TRBD1 matches at 9 bases. The ends lost 4 bases at V and 7 bases at J; junction bases unmatched: 17. The CDR3 is made up of 18 amino acids. Looked up from germline, CDR1 is SGHAT and CDR2 is FQNNGV.

CDR3 bases: TGTGCCAGCAGTTCCGGGACAGGGGAAGGCTACACCTTC. Protein: CASSSGTGEGYTF. The chain couples TRBV12-3 or TRBV12-4 to TRBJ1-2; 10 positions match TRBD1. This CDR3 contains 13 residues. Losses at the gene ends were 4 bases for V and 8 bases for J; bases not matched to a gene: 4.

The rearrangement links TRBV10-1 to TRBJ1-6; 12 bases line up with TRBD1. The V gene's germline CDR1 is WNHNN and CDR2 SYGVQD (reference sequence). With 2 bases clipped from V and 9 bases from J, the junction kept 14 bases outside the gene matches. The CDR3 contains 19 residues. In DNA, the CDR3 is TGCGCCAGCAGTGAGCACAGGGACAGGGGGCGCAAGTATGGTTCACCCCTCCACTTT. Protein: CASSEHRDRGRKYGSPLHF.

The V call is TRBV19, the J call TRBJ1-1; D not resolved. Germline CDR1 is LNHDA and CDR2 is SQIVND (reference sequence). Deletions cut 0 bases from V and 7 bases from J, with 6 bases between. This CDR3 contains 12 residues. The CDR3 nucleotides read TGTGCCAGTAGTATAGACAGTTTTGAAGCTTTCTTT. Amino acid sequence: CASSIDSFEAFF. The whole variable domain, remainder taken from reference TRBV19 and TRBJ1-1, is DGGITQSPKYLFRKEGQNVTLSCEQNLNHDAMYWYRQDPGQGLRLIYYSQIVNDFQKGDIAEGYSVSREKKESFPLTVTSAQKNPTAFYLCASSIDSFEAFFGQGTRLTVV.

In nucleotides, the CDR3 is TGTGCCAGCAGTTCGACTAGCGGGACCTCCTACAATGAGCAGTTCTTC. Protein sequence: CASSSTSGTSYNEQFF. The chain combines TRBV27 with TRBJ2-1, with TRBD2 matching 11 bases. This CDR3 is built from 16 residues. V lost 4 bases and J lost 0; bases outside the gene matches: 2. Germline V gives CDR1 MNHEY, CDR2 SMNVEV (reference sequence).

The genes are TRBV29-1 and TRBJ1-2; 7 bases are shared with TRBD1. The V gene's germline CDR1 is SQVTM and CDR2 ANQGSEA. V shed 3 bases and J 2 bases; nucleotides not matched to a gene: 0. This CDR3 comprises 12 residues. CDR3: CSVETGNYGYTF. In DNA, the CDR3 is TGCAGCGTTGAGACAGGGAACTATGGCTACACCTTC.

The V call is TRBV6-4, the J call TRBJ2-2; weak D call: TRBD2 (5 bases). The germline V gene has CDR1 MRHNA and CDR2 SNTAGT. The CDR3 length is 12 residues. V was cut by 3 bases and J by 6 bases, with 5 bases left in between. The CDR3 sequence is CASSERAGELFF. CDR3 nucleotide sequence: TGTGCCAGCAGTGAGCGGGCCGGGGAGCTGTTTTTT.

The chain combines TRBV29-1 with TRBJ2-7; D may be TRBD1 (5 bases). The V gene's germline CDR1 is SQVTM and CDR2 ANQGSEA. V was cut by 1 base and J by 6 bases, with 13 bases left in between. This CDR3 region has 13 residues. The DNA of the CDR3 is TGCAGCGTTGAAGCAGGGTCGGGCGGCGAGCAGTACTTC. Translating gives CSVEAGSGGEQYF.

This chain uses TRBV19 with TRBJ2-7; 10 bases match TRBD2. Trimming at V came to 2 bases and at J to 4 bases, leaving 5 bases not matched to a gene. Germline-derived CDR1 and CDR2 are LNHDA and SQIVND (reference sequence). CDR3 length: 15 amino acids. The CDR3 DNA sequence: TGTGCCAGTAGTATACTAGCGGGAGAGAGTTACGAGCAGTACTTC. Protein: CASSILAGESYEQYF.

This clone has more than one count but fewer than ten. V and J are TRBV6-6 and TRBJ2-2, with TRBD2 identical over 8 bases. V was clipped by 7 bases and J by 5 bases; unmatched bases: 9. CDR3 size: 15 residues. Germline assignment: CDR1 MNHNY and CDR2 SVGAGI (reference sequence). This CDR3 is CASIKGLGGTGELFF. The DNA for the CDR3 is TGTGCCAGCATCAAGGGACTAGGGGGGACCGGGGAGCTGTTTTTT.

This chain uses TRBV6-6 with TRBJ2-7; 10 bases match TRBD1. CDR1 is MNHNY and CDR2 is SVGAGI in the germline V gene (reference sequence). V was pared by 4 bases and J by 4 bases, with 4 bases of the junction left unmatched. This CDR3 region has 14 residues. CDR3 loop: CASSSTGGGYEQYF. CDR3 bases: TGTGCCAGCAGTTCGACAGGGGGCGGTTACGAGCAGTACTTC.

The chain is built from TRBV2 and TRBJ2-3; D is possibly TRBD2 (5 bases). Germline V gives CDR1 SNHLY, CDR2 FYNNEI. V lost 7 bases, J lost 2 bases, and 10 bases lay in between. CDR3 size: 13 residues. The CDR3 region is CASNRGTTDTQYF. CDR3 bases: TGTGCCAGCAATCGGGGAACCACAGATACGCAGTATTTT. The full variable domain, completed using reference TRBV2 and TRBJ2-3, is EPEVTQTPSHQVTQMGQEVILRCVPISNHLYFYWYRQILGQKVEFLVSFYNNEISEKSEIFDDQFSVERPDGSNFTLKIRSTKLEDSAMYFCASNRGTTDTQYFGPGTRLTVL.

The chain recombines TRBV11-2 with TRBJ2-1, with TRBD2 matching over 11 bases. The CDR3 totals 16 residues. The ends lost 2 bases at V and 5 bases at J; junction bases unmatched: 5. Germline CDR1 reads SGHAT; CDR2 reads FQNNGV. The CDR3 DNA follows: TGTGCCAGCAGCTTAACTAGCGGGAGTAGCAACAATGAGCAGTTCTTC. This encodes CASSLTSGSSNNEQFF.

The CDR3 DNA sequence: TGTGCCAGCACGACAGGGGAGACCCAGTACTTC. The encoded protein is CASTTGETQYF. The chain employs TRBV2 and TRBJ2-5; 7 nucleotides line up with TRBD1. The CDR3 extends over 11 amino acids. Germline V gene data show CDR1 as SNHLY and CDR2 as FYNNEI. The J segment lost 5 bases and the V segment lost 7 bases, leaving 1 base of the junction unmatched.

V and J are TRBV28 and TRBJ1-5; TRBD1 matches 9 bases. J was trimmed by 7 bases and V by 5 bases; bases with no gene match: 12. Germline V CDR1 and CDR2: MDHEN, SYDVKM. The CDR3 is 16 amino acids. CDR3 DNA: TGTGCCAGCAGTAAAAGGGGGACAGGGATGAGGCAGCCCCAGCATTTT. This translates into CASSKRGTGMRQPQHF.

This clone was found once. CDR3 protein: CASLGTVSSSYNEQFF. For the CDR3, the DNA is TGTGCCAGCCTGGGGACAGTATCAAGCTCCTACAATGAGCAGTTCTTC. The chain recombines TRBV28 with TRBJ2-1; TRBD1 matches 7 bases. Germline assignment: CDR1 MDHEN and CDR2 SYDVKM. The CDR3 has 16 amino acids. V lost 8 bases to trimming and J lost 0 bases; unmatched junction nucleotides: 10.

The DNA for the CDR3 is TGTGCCACCAGCAGAGTTGACAAAATAACGCTTTATAGCAATCAGCCCCAGCATTTT. Its protein is CATSRVDKITLYSNQPQHF. This chain joins TRBV15 and TRBJ1-5, with no clear D. The CDR3 loop spans 19 amino acids. Trimming took off 1 base at V and 0 bases at J, with 19 bases between the two ends. Germline-derived CDR1 and CDR2 are LNHNV and YYDKDF (reference sequence).

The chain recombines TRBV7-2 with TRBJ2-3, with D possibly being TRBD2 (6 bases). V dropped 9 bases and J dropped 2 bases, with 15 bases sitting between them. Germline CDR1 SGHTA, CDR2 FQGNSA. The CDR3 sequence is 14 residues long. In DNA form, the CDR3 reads TGTGCCAGTACCGGGACTGGACTCACAGATACGCAGTATTTT. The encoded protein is CASTGTGLTDTQYF.

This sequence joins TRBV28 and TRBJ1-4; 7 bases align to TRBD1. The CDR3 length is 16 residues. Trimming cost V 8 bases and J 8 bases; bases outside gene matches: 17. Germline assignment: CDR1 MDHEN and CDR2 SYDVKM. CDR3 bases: TGTGCCAGCCCAAAGGGGGCAGGGGCTAGTGAAGAAAAACTGTTTTTT. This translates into CASPKGAGASEEKLFF.

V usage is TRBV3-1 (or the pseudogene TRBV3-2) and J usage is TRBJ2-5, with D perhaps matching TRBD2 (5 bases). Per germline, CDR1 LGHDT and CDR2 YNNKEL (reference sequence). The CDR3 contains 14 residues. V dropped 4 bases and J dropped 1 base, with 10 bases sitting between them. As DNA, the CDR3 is TGTGCCAGCAGCCTGAAGCGGCCCCAAGAGACCCAGTACTTC. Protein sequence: CASSLKRPQETQYF.

DNA of the CDR3: TGTGCCAGCAGCTTAAGGGGAGTAGGGACAGATACGCAGTATTTT. This codes for CASSLRGVGTDTQYF. The chain uses TRBV7-3 and TRBJ2-3; D is possibly TRBD2 (5 bases). This CDR3 is 15 amino acids long. Germline V gene lookup returns CDR1 SGHTA and CDR2 FQGTGA. V lost 1 base, J lost 3 bases, and 11 bases lay in between.

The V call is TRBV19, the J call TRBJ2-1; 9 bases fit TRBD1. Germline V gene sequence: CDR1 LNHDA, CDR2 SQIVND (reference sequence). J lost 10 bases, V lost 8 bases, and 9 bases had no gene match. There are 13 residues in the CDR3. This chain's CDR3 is CASQGTGSLEQFF. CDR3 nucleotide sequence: TGTGCCAGTCAGGGGACAGGGAGTTTGGAGCAGTTCTTC.

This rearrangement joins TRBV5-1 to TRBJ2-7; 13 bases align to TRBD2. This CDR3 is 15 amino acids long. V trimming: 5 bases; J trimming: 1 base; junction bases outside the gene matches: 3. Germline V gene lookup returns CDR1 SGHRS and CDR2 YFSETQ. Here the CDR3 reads CASRGGLAGSYEQYF. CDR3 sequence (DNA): TGCGCCAGCAGGGGGGGACTAGCGGGATCCTACGAGCAGTACTTC.

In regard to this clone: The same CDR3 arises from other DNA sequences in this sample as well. The CDR3 DNA follows: TGTGCCAGCAGTTTGCGGGTTGGGGAGACCCAGTACTTC. Translating it yields CASSLRVGETQYF. The chain carries TRBV27 and TRBJ2-5, with D possibly TRBD2 on 5 matching bases. Germline loops: CDR1 MNHEY, CDR2 SMNVEV (reference sequence). CDR3 length: 13 residues. The V end lost 3 bases, the J end lost 5 bases, and 10 bases lay between the germline ends.

CDR3 in amino acids: CASRLAGDRLAKNIQYF. The CDR3, as DNA: TGCGCCAGCAGGCTAGCGGGAGACCGACTAGCCAAAAACATTCAGTACTTC. The chain joins TRBV10-2 to TRBJ2-4; 10 bases fit TRBD2. CDR3 size: 17 residues. Losses at the gene ends were 6 bases for V and 0 bases for J; bases not matched to a gene: 8. Per the germline V gene, CDR1 is WSHSY and CDR2 is SAAADI.

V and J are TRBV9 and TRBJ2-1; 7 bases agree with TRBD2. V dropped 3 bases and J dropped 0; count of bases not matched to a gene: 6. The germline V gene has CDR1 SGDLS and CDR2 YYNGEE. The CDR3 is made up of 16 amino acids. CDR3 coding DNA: TGTGCCAGCAGCGCCCACGGCGGGAGCTCCTACAATGAGCAGTTCTTC. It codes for CASSAHGGSSYNEQFF.

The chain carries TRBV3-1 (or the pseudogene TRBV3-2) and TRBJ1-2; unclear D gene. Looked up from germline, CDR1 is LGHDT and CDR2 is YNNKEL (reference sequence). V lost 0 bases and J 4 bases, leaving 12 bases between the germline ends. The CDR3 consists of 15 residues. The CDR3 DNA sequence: TGTGCCAGCAGCCAAGAGGGAGGCCGGCTCTATGGCTACACCTTC. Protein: CASSQEGGRLYGYTF.

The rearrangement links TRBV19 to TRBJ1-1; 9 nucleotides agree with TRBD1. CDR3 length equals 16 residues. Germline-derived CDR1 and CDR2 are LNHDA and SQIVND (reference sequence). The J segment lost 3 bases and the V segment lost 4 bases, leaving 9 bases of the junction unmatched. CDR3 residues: CASSTGTGLLYTEAFF. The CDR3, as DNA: TGTGCCAGTAGTACTGGGACAGGGCTTCTTTACACTGAAGCTTTCTTT.